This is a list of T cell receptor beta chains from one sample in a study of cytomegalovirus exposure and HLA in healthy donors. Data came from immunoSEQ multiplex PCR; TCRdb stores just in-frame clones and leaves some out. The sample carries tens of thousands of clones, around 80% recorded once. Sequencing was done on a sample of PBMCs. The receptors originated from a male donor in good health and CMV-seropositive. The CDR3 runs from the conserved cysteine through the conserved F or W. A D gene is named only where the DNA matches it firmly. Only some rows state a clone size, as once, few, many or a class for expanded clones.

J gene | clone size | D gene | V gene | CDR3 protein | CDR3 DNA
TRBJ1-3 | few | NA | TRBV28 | CASSPLATGNTIYF | TGTGCCAGCAGTCCCCTAGCAACCGGAAACACCATATATTTT
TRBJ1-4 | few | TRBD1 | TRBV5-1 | CASSDRTGGEKLFF | TGCGCCAGCAGCGATCGGACAGGGGGTGAAAAACTGTTTTTT
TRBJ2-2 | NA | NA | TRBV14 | CASSRYGNTGELFF | TGTGCCAGCAGCCGCTATGGGAACACCGGGGAGCTGTTTTTT
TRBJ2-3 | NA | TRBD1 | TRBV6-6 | CASTRTGGGSTDTQYF | TGTGCCAGCACCAGGACAGGGGGGGGTAGCACAGATACGCAGTATTTT
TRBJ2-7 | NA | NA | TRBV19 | CASSRGAEEQYF | TGTGCCAGTAGCCGGGGGGCGGAAGAGCAGTACTTC
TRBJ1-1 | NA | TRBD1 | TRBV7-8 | CASSYGTANTEAFF | TGTGCCAGCAGCTACGGGACAGCGAACACTGAAGCTTTCTTT
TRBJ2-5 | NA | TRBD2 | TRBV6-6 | CASSYRAAGSQETQYF | TGTGCCAGCAGTTACCGAGCAGCGGGGAGTCAAGAGACCCAGTACTTC
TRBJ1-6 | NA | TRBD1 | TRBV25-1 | CASGTGGDSPLHF | TGTGCCAGCGGGACAGGGGGCGATTCACCCCTCCACTTT
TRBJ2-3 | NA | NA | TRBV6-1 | CASSDPYFRADTQYF | TGTGCCAGCAGTGACCCGTATTTCCGCGCAGATACGCAGTATTTT
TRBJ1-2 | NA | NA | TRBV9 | CASSVGSLIGYTF | TGTGCCAGCAGCGTCGGTAGCCTGATTGGCTACACCTTC
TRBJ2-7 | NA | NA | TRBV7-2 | CASSFIAGKDEQYF | TGTGCCAGCAGCTTCATTGCGGGCAAGGACGAGCAGTACTTC
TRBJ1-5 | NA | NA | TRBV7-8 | CASGGTVINRPQHF | TGTGCCAGCGGGGGGACGGTTATAAATCGGCCCCAGCATTTT
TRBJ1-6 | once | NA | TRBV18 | CATFLKPPLHF | TGTGCCACCTTTTTAAAGCCACCCCTCCACTTT
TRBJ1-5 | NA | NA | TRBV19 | CASSIRARGSVDQPQHF | TGTGCCAGTAGTATCCGGGCCAGGGGAAGTGTGGATCAGCCCCAGCATTTT
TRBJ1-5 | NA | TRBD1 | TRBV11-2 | CASATGDRGENQPQHF | TGTGCCAGCGCCACCGGGGACAGGGGTGAGAATCAGCCCCAGCATTTT
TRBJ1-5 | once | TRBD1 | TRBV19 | CASSPGTGTGNQPQHF | TGTGCCAGTAGTCCCGGGACAGGGACTGGCAATCAGCCCCAGCATTTT
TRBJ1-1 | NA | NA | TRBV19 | CASRALYRDAKNTEAFF | TGTGCCAGTAGAGCCCTATACCGGGATGCCAAGAACACTGAAGCTTTCTTT
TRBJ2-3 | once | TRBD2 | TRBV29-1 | CSTLGVGTSGRTDTQYF | TGCAGCACCCTTGGGGTCGGGACTAGCGGGAGAACAGATACGCAGTATTTT
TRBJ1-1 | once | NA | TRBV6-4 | CASSDSDGGTEAFF | TGTGCCAGCAGTGACTCGGACGGGGGGACTGAAGCTTTCTTT
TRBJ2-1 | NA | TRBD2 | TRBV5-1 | CASSPSGGYNEQFF | TGCGCCAGCAGCCCTAGCGGTGGGTACAATGAGCAGTTCTTC
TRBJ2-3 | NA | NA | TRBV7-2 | CASSLAPQGQSDTQYF | TGTGCCAGCAGCTTAGCCCCACAGGGTCAATCTGATACGCAGTATTTT
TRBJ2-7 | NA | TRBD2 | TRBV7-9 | CASSLARGTSGSHEQYF | TGTGCCAGCAGCTTAGCGCGGGGGACTAGCGGGAGCCACGAGCAGTACTTC
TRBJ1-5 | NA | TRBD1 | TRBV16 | CASSQSTGNSNQPQHF | TGTGCCAGCAGCCAATCGACAGGGAATAGCAATCAGCCCCAGCATTTT
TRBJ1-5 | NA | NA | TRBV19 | CASSNQGQGQPQHF | TGTGCCAGTAGTAACCAGGGGCAAGGACAGCCCCAGCATTTT
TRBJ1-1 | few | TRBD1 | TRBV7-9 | CASSYGTVLNTEAFF | TGTGCCAGCAGCTATGGGACAGTACTGAACACTGAAGCTTTCTTT
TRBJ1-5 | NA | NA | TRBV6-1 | CASSELGGSNQPQHF | TGTGCCAGCAGTGAACTAGGTGGGAGCAATCAGCCCCAGCATTTT
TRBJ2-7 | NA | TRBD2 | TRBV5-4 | CASSFSVGGVGNEQYF | TGTGCCAGCAGCTTTAGTGTTGGGGGGGTCGGGAACGAGCAGTACTTC